A single T cell receptor (beta chain) is shown here with its context. PCR primers comprised 60 Vbeta and 13 Jbeta primers. Assay: immunoSEQ multiplex PCR; the TCRdb copy retains only in-frame clones and omits some. The table shows 250,000 to 350,000 clones, with about nine tenths occurring only once. The data are from a study of cytomegalovirus exposure and HLA in healthy donors. V lost 3 bases to trimming and J lost 1 base; unmatched junction nucleotides: 6. CDR1 and CDR2 from the germline V gene are SGDLS and YYNGEE. This CDR3 contains 16 residues. The sample taken for sequencing was PBMCs. V gene TRBV9 combines with J gene TRBJ2-7, with 11 positions matching TRBD2. The receptor was derived from a man between 40 and 49 years old in good health and CMV-seropositive. CDR3 sequence reads: CASSAPGTSGSYEQYF. The CDR3 nucleotides are TGTGCCAGCAGCGCCCCCGGGACTAGCGGATCCTACGAGCAGTACTTC. The full variable domain, completed using reference TRBV9 and TRBJ2-7, is DSGVTQTPKHLITATGQRVTLRCSPRSGDLSVYWYQQSLDQGLQFLIQYYNGEERAKGNILERFSAQQFPDLHSELNLSSLELGDSALYFCASSAPGTSGSYEQYFGPGTRLTVT.